The 21 T cell receptor beta chains given below trace back to one sample, sequenced in a study of T cell responses to AZD1222 COVID-19 vaccine. TCRdb's table, derived via immunoSEQ multiplex PCR, lists solely in-frame clones and lacks some. The sample holds roughly 120,000 clones, about 90% seen once. Source: peripheral blood, taken on day 0 of AZD1222 vaccination. The receptors here all came from an adult in good health.

This clone was picked up one time. The rearrangement uses TRBV6-5 and TRBJ1-2; D is perhaps TRBD1 (6 bases). Per germline, CDR1 MNHEY and CDR2 SVGAGI. The CDR3 runs 15 residues. V was shortened by 0 bases and J by 8 bases, with 16 bases between the two germline ends. CDR3 sequence reads: CASSYSTRGGMGYTF. The CDR3 coding sequence is TGTGCCAGCAGTTACTCGACCAGGGGCGGGATGGGCTACACCTTC.

V usage is TRBV5-1 and J usage is TRBJ2-5; no reliable D call. V was pared by 2 bases and J by 2 bases, with 16 bases between. CDR3 length: 16 residues. CDR1 SGHRS and CDR2 YFSETQ come from the germline V gene. CDR3 bases: TGCGCCAGCAGCTTTGACACTCTAGATCGGCAAGAGACCCAGTACTTC. It codes for CASSFDTLDRQETQYF.

This chain connects TRBV4-2 to TRBJ1-5, with 8 nucleotides matching TRBD1. Germline trimming cut 4 bases from V and 0 bases from J; bases unmatched to any gene: 5. Germline V gives CDR1 LGHNA, CDR2 YNFKEQ. The CDR3 is 16 amino acids. Written as DNA, the CDR3 is TGTGCCAGCAGCCTCGGACAGGGAGATAGCAATCAGCCCCAGCATTTT. It yields the protein CASSLGQGDSNQPQHF.

The CDR3 region is CSAPRRDTQYF. CDR3 in DNA: TGCAGTGCCCCTCGGCGGGATACGCAGTATTTT. V gene TRBV20-1 combines with J gene TRBJ2-3; D unclear. The CDR3 totals 11 residues. The germline V gene encodes CDR1 DFQATT and CDR2 SNEGSKA (reference sequence). V lost 6 bases to trimming and J lost 6 bases, with 10 bases between them.

The V call is TRBV5-6, the J call TRBJ1-5; D not certain. The CDR3 loop spans 13 amino acids. Trimming removed 2 bases from V and 2 bases from J, with 5 bases in between. The V gene's germline CDR1 is SGHDT and CDR2 YYEEEE. The CDR3 is CASSFRGNQPQHF. The DNA of the CDR3 is TGTGCCAGCAGCTTTCGGGGCAATCAGCCCCAGCATTTT.

This sequence joins TRBV28 and TRBJ1-3; 7 nucleotides align to TRBD1. This CDR3 is built from 16 residues. Trimming took 3 bases from V and 0 from J; bases not matched to a gene: 5. CDR1 is MDHEN, CDR2 SYDVKM, per germline. Written as DNA, the CDR3 is TGTGCCAGCAGTTTTCGGCAGGGGGACTCTGGAAACACCATATATTTT. Translated: CASSFRQGDSGNTIYF. Filled out from reference TRBV28 and TRBJ1-3, the complete variable domain reads DVKVTQSSRYLVKRTGEKVFLECVQDMDHENMFWYRQDPGLGLRLIYFSYDVKMKEKGDIPEGYSVSREKKERFSLILESASTNQTSMYLCASSFRQGDSGNTIYFGEGSWLTVV.

The chain is built from TRBV6-5 and TRBJ2-1, with 7 bases that match TRBD1. V lost 9 bases and J lost 4; bases outside the gene matches: 12. Per germline, CDR1 MNHEY and CDR2 SVGAGI. This CDR3 is 15 amino acids long. The CDR3 nucleotides read TGTGCCAGTTCTCCAGGGGGAAGCTTTTACAATGAGCAGTTCTTC. Its protein product is CASSPGGSFYNEQFF.

This sequence joins TRBV29-1 and TRBJ1-2; perhaps TRBD1 as D (5 bases). The germline V gene encodes CDR1 SQVTM and CDR2 ANQGSEA. The CDR3 extends over 13 amino acids. The V gene lost 7 bases and the J gene lost 4 bases, with 16 bases spanning the gap. CDR3: CSASLDRRYGYTF. The CDR3, as DNA: TGCAGCGCCAGCTTAGACAGACGCTATGGCTACACCTTC. Together with reference TRBV29-1 and TRBJ1-2, the CDR3 gives the full variable domain: SAVISQKPSRDICQRGTSLTIQCQVDSQVTMMFWYRQQPGQSLTLIATANQGSEATYESGFVIDKFPISRPNLTFSTLTVSNMSPEDSSIYLCSASLDRRYGYTFGSGTRLTVV.

The CDR3 reads CASSQVAGVETQYF. For the CDR3, the DNA is TGCGCCAGCAGCCAAGTAGCAGGGGTAGAGACCCAGTACTTC. V usage is TRBV4-1 and J usage is TRBJ2-5, with D possibly TRBD1 on 6 matching bases. Deletions cut 1 base from V and 4 bases from J, with 10 bases between. Germline-derived CDR1 and CDR2 are MGHRA and YSYEKL. The CDR3 loop spans 14 amino acids.

The V call is TRBV18, the J call TRBJ1-3, with D unclear. Trimming shortened V by 3 bases and J by 8 bases, and 14 bases separated the two germline ends. The CDR3 is 14 residues long. CDR1 is KGHSH and CDR2 is LQKENI in the germline V gene. CDR3 sequence: CASSPRTRSDTIYF. The CDR3 DNA reads as TGTGCCAGCTCACCTCGGACGAGGTCGGACACCATATATTTT.

The V gene is TRBV9, the J gene TRBJ2-5; the D gene is possibly TRBD1 (6 bases). V shed 1 base and J shed 1 base, with 17 bases lying between them. The V gene's germline CDR1 is SGDLS and CDR2 YYNGEE. The CDR3 length is 17 residues. DNA of the CDR3: TGTGCCAGCAGCGTAACACAGGGCGCCCGGGGCCAAGAGACCCAGTACTTC. Protein: CASSVTQGARGQETQYF.

This rearrangement joins TRBV10-1 to TRBJ2-7; 12 bases are shared with TRBD1. J lost 2 bases, V lost 2 bases, and 1 base had no gene match. Germline CDR1 reads WNHNN; CDR2 reads SYGVQD (reference sequence). The CDR3 is 15 amino acids. The CDR3 DNA reads as TGCGCCAGCAGTGAGGGGACAGGGGGCCCCTACGAGCAGTACTTC. Amino acid sequence: CASSEGTGGPYEQYF.

The chain is built from TRBV19 and TRBJ2-7; D is possibly TRBD2 (5 bases). CDR3 size: 14 residues. Trimming cost V 3 bases and J 6 bases, with 15 bases left between them. Germline-derived CDR1 and CDR2 are LNHDA and SQIVND (reference sequence). CDR3 loop: CASSIGLASGEQYF. The CDR3 nucleotides read TGTGCCAGTAGTATTGGTTTGGCAAGCGGCGAGCAGTACTTC.

The chain carries TRBV5-4 and TRBJ2-1; D is tentatively TRBD1 or TRBD2 (6 bases each). Germline V gene sequence: CDR1 SGHNT, CDR2 YYREEE (reference sequence). Trimming removed 2 bases at V and 4 bases at J, with 19 bases between. The length of the CDR3 is 17 residues. The DNA of the CDR3 is TGTGCCAGCAGCTTCGGCGGTCAGAGGGGGAGGTACAATGAGCAGTTCTTC. Its translation is CASSFGGQRGRYNEQFF.

The chain links TRBV20-1 to TRBJ1-1; the D is unclear. Germline CDR1 is DFQATT and CDR2 is SNEGSKA (reference sequence). The length of the CDR3 is 11 residues. Trimming removed 2 bases from V and 11 bases from J, with 12 bases in between. Here the CDR3 reads CSARNPAGAFF. The CDR3, as DNA: TGCAGTGCTAGAAACCCCGCGGGGGCTTTCTTT.

The count of this clone is one. The chain recombines TRBV12-3 or TRBV12-4 with TRBJ1-2; D unclear. Trimming stripped 6 bases from V and 3 bases from J, with 11 bases between. The CDR3 length is 13 residues. This CDR3 is CASSTSGDYGYTF. The CDR3 DNA reads as TGTGCCAGCAGCACCTCAGGAGACTATGGCTACACCTTC.

This clone was counted only a few times. The chain combines TRBV5-4 with TRBJ2-7, with D possibly matching TRBD2 (6 bases). Trimming stripped 0 bases from V and 2 bases from J, with 15 bases between. Germline lookup yields CDR1 SGHNT and CDR2 YYREEE (reference sequence). The CDR3 has 16 amino acids. The CDR3 loop is CASSLASVAGTYEQYF. The DNA of the CDR3 is TGTGCCAGCAGCTTGGCCTCGGTGGCGGGAACCTACGAGCAGTACTTC.

The chain recombines TRBV6-6 with TRBJ1-1; 7 bases line up with TRBD1. The V gene's germline CDR1 is MNHNY and CDR2 SVGAGI (reference sequence). There are 14 residues in the CDR3. With V trimmed by 6 bases and J by 3 bases, 7 bases remained unmatched. The CDR3 here is CASSQGGGYTEAFF. CDR3 nucleotides: TGTGCCAGCAGCCAGGGGGGAGGGTACACTGAAGCTTTCTTT.

The chain uses TRBV11-3 and TRBJ2-7; 8 bases agree with TRBD1. The V segment lost 5 bases and the J segment 2 bases; nucleotides outside the gene matches: 8. The CDR3 spans 15 residues. The germline CDR1 and CDR2 sequences are SGHNT and YENEEA. CDR3 residues: CASSTQGQVPYEQYF. The CDR3, as DNA: TGTGCCAGCAGCACCCAGGGACAGGTCCCCTACGAGCAGTACTTC.

This sequence joins TRBV7-8 and TRBJ2-4; the match to TRBD1 covers 9 bases. Germline CDR1 SGHVS, CDR2 FQNEAQ. The length of the CDR3 is 20 residues. Losses at the gene ends were 5 bases for V and 7 bases for J; bases not matched to a gene: 24. CDR3 loop: CASSIPRGQDRGMSRNIQYF. CDR3 DNA: TGTGCCAGCAGCATTCCCCGCGGCCAGGACAGGGGCATGAGTAGGAACATTCAGTACTTC.

The rearrangement joins TRBV5-6 to TRBJ1-5; the D is unclear. The ends were cut back, 2 bases at V and 0 bases at J, with 9 bases in the middle. Germline V gives CDR1 SGHDT, CDR2 YYEEEE. The CDR3 is made up of 15 amino acids. In DNA form, the CDR3 reads TGTGCCAGCAGCTTCAGACCCTATAGCAATCAGCCCCAGCATTTT. Amino acid sequence: CASSFRPYSNQPQHF.